The 14 T cell receptor beta chains in this list originate from one sample, sequenced in a study of T cell responses to AZD1222 COVID-19 vaccine. Data came from immunoSEQ multiplex PCR; TCRdb stores just in-frame clones and leaves some out. The sample lists approximately 140,000 clones; 80% to 95% were seen once. The sample in question was peripheral blood, obtained 28 days after the second AZD1222 dose. These receptor sequences come from an adult who received the AZD1222 COVID-19 vaccine.

This rearrangement joins TRBV5-6 to TRBJ1-1; 7 nucleotides line up with TRBD1. From germline, CDR1 is SGHDT and CDR2 YYEEEE. J was trimmed by 1 base and V by 5 bases; bases with no gene match: 5. CDR3 size: 14 residues. Here the CDR3 reads CASRVTGPNTEAFF. CDR3 nucleotide sequence: TGTGCCAGCAGGGTGACAGGGCCGAACACTGAAGCTTTCTTT.

V usage is TRBV7-2 and J usage is TRBJ1-2; no clear D gene. Germline assignment: CDR1 SGHTA and CDR2 FQGNSA. Trimming cost V 1 base and J 2 bases, with 5 bases left between them. The CDR3 extends over 13 amino acids. The CDR3 coding sequence is TGTGCCAGCAGCTTAGATCAGAACTATGGCTACACCTTC. Translated: CASSLDQNYGYTF.

The chain has TRBV19 and TRBJ1-5; D may be TRBD1 (5 bases). Germline assignment: CDR1 LNHDA and CDR2 SQIVND (reference sequence). Trimming pared 6 bases from V and 0 bases from J, leaving 12 bases between. This CDR3 region has 15 residues. The CDR3 sequence is CASSLGTHSNQPQHF. In DNA form, the CDR3 reads TGTGCCAGTAGCCTAGGGACCCATAGCAATCAGCCCCAGCATTTT.

V gene TRBV11-2 combines with J gene TRBJ1-6; 10 nucleotides agree with TRBD1. Germline trimming cut 5 bases from V and 9 bases from J; bases unmatched to any gene: 13. This CDR3 region has 17 residues. CDR1 and CDR2 from the germline V gene are SGHAT and FQNNGV. The DNA for the CDR3 is TGTGCCAGCAGCCCCCCCCGGGACAGGGGAGGTGGTTCACCCCTCCACTTT. It translates to CASSPPRDRGGGSPLHF.

The chain uses TRBV6-5 and TRBJ1-3; possible D gene TRBD1, 5 bases. Trimming pared 6 bases from V and 2 bases from J, leaving 14 bases between. The CDR3 runs to 15 residues. Germline CDR1 MNHEY, CDR2 SVGAGI. The CDR3 protein is CASRPSGGAGNTIYF. In nucleotides, the CDR3 is TGTGCCAGCAGACCTTCCGGGGGGGCTGGAAACACCATATATTTT.

This chain joins TRBV28 and TRBJ1-4; no clear D gene. Germline assignment: CDR1 MDHEN and CDR2 SYDVKM. The ends were cut back, 6 bases at V and 7 bases at J, with 6 bases in the middle. The CDR3 spans 11 residues. The CDR3, as DNA: TGTGCCAGCAGGGCCGGTGAAAAACTGTTTTTT. Translating it yields CASRAGEKLFF.

V usage is TRBV5-1 and J usage is TRBJ2-7; D may be TRBD1 (6 bases). Germline V CDR1 and CDR2: SGHRS, YFSETQ. The CDR3 spans 14 residues. Trimming removed 4 bases at V and 3 bases at J, with 14 bases between. Written as DNA, the CDR3 is TGCGCCAGCAGCCTCCCGGGACAACGCTACGAGCAGTACTTC. Amino acids: CASSLPGQRYEQYF.

The chain couples TRBV10-3 to TRBJ2-1; 7 nucleotides agree with TRBD1. V lost 4 bases to trimming and J lost 0 bases; unmatched junction nucleotides: 0. CDR1 and CDR2 (germline): ENHRY, SYGVKD. CDR3 length: 14 amino acids. The CDR3 region has the DNA TGTGCCATCAGTGGACAGGGCTCCTACAATGAGCAGTTCTTC. As protein: CAISGQGSYNEQFF.

The chain has TRBV7-9 and TRBJ1-6; D is perhaps TRBD1 (5 bases). The CDR3 extends over 14 amino acids. V lost 6 bases and J 5 bases, leaving 11 bases between the germline ends. Germline CDR1 is SEHNR and CDR2 is FQNEAQ (reference sequence). Written as DNA, the CDR3 is TGTGCCAGCAGGGGAGGGGTGAATAATTCACCCCTCCACTTT. This sequence encodes CASRGGVNNSPLHF.

The chain combines TRBV11-3 with TRBJ2-1, with D maybe TRBD2 (6 bases). The V end lost 4 bases, the J end lost 8 bases, and 18 bases lay between the germline ends. CDR1 and CDR2 from the germline V gene are SGHNT and YENEEA. The CDR3 consists of 15 residues. The CDR3 sequence: CASSSGATPVDEQFF. The CDR3 DNA is TGTGCCAGCAGCTCGGGAGCCACCCCGGTCGATGAGCAGTTCTTC.

This chain uses TRBV7-6 with TRBJ2-3; 9 bases are shared with TRBD2. V was clipped by 5 bases and J by 6 bases; unmatched bases: 6. CDR3 length equals 14 residues. Germline V gene lookup returns CDR1 SGHVS and CDR2 FNYEAQ. The CDR3 protein is CASSPGLAGDTQYF. The CDR3 coding sequence is TGTGCCAGCAGCCCGGGACTAGCCGGCGATACGCAGTATTTT.

The rearrangement links TRBV20-1 to TRBJ1-2; D gene ambiguous. V was shortened by 4 bases and J by 2 bases, with 5 bases between the two germline ends. Per the germline V gene, CDR1 is DFQATT and CDR2 is SNEGSKA (reference sequence). The CDR3 spans 11 residues. CDR3 amino acids: CSAKTNYGYTF. The CDR3, as DNA: TGCAGTGCTAAAACAAACTATGGCTACACCTTC.

The V gene is TRBV18, the J gene TRBJ2-1; 7 nucleotides match TRBD1. This CDR3 contains 11 residues. Trimming at V came to 6 bases and at J to 8 bases, leaving 1 base not matched to a gene. Germline V gives CDR1 KGHSH, CDR2 LQKENI. The CDR3 sequence: CASSQGDEQFF. The CDR3 DNA reads TGTGCCAGCTCTCAGGGGGATGAGCAGTTCTTC.

V usage is TRBV11-2 and J usage is TRBJ1-2, with D hard to call. The CDR3 extends over 15 amino acids. V shed 2 bases and J shed 4 bases, with 14 bases lying between them. From germline, CDR1 is SGHAT and CDR2 FQNNGV. This CDR3 reads CASSLIGNSGYGYTF. Here the CDR3 DNA reads TGTGCCAGCAGCTTAATAGGGAATAGCGGCTATGGCTACACCTTC.